This is a list of T cell receptor beta chains from one sample in a study of CD8 T cells in Susac syndrome. Each CDR3 protein is one row after TCRdb ran MiXCR on the immunoSEQ multiplex PCR reads. The repertoire consists of approximately 230,000 distinct CDR3 sequences, with about 94% occurring once and the leading ten covering 0.055% to 0.075%. Sequencing used CD4+ T cells from PBMCs. These receptors originate from a human donor with multiple sclerosis. CDR3s include the opening cysteine and the closing phenylalanine or tryptophan. A D gene is named only where the DNA matches it firmly. Clone size appears in some rows only: once, few, many, or a class for an expanded clone.

abundance | j_gene | d_gene | v_gene | CDR3nt | CDR3aa
- | TRBJ1-5 | TRBD1 | TRBV23-1 | TGCGCCAGCAGTCACCGTAGACAGGGGTGGGGCAATCAGCCCCAGCATTTT | CASSHRRQGWGNQPQHF
- | TRBJ1-3 | TRBD1 | TRBV3-1 | TGTGCCAGCAGCCAACTGACAGGGACCTTCTCTGGAAACACCATATATTTT | CASSQLTGTFSGNTIYF
once | TRBJ1-1 | - | TRBV12-3/TRBV12-4 | TGTGCCAGCAGTGCTTCCGAGAACACTGAAGCTTTCTTT | CASSASENTEAFF
- | TRBJ2-1 | - | TRBV27 | TGTGCCAGCAGTTCCCCCCTCAATGAGCAGTTCTTC | CASSSPLNEQFF
- | TRBJ2-3 | - | TRBV20-1 | TGCAGTGCTAGACCCCGATCGGGTCGGCGGGACCTAGGTGATACGCAGTATTTT | CSARPRSGRRDLGDTQYF
- | TRBJ2-7 | TRBD2 | TRBV4-1 | TGCGCCAGCAGCCAAGGTCGGGGGGGGCGCTACGAGCAGTACTTC | CASSQGRGGRYEQYF
- | TRBJ2-3 | - | TRBV7-2 | TGTGCCAGCAGCTTAGAGGGTATGACAGATACGCAGTATTTT | CASSLEGMTDTQYF
- | TRBJ2-2 | - | TRBV5-4 | TGTGCCAGCAGCTCCGGGACCATTAACACCGGGGAGCTGTTTTTT | CASSSGTINTGELFF
- | TRBJ1-6 | TRBD1 | TRBV20-1 | TGCAGTGCGGGGGACAGCTATTATAATTCACCCCTCCACTTT | CSAGDSYYNSPLHF
- | TRBJ1-1 | - | TRBV7-8 | TGTGCCAGCAGCTTTTTTTCGGGACTAGGGCTTCTTGAAGCTTTCTTT | CASSFFSGLGLLEAFF
- | TRBJ1-6 | - | TRBV6-2/TRBV6-3 | TGTGCCAGCAGAAGGGACTCCTATAATTCACCCCTCCACTTT | CASRRDSYNSPLHF
- | TRBJ1-1 | - | TRBV18 | TGTGCCAGCTCAGGGGTTCCGGGCACTGAAGCTTTCTTT | CASSGVPGTEAFF
- | TRBJ1-5 | - | TRBV7-8 | TGTGCCAGCAGCCCCCGTTTCGGCTTCGAGCCCCAGCATTTT | CASSPRFGFEPQHF
- | TRBJ1-6 | - | TRBV19 | TGTGCCAGTAGAGCCCTCACGGGATCACCCCTCCACTTT | CASRALTGSPLHF
- | TRBJ2-4 | TRBD1 | TRBV11-2 | TGTGCCAGCAGCCTCGACAGGGCGGGAAACATTCAGTACTTC | CASSLDRAGNIQYF
once | TRBJ1-5 | - | TRBV19 | TGTGCCAGTAGTATCTTCGGGGGCGCGGGTCAGCCCCAGCATTTT | CASSIFGGAGQPQHF
- | TRBJ1-2 | - | TRBV18 | TGTGCCAGCTCACCCGACAGCATCGGCTATGGCTACACCTTC | CASSPDSIGYGYTF
- | TRBJ1-4 | TRBD1 | TRBV6-1 | TGTGCCAGCGGACTACAGGGGTTAGTGGGTGAAAAACTGTTTTTT | CASGLQGLVGEKLFF
- | TRBJ2-6 | - | TRBV19 | TGTGCCAGTAGTATTCGGGCAGGGCACCCCGGGGCCAACGTCCTGACTTTC | CASSIRAGHPGANVLTF
- | TRBJ2-7 | TRBD2 | TRBV7-2 | TGTGCCAGCAGCTTAGAAGGGACTAGCGGGGTGAGGGAGCAGTACTTC | CASSLEGTSGVREQYF
- | TRBJ2-2 | TRBD1 | TRBV12-3/TRBV12-4 | TGTGCCAGCAGACGGACAGGGGGCTCCGGGGAGCTGTTTTTT | CASRRTGGSGELFF
- | TRBJ2-7 | TRBD1 | TRBV29-1 | TGCAGCGTGATACCGGGAGGGACAGGGGATCACGAGCAGTACTTC | CSVIPGGTGDHEQYF
- | TRBJ2-3 | TRBD2 | TRBV12-3/TRBV12-4 | TGTGCCAGCAGCCGTCTAGCGGGAGGACCAGATACGCAGTATTTT | CASSRLAGGPDTQYF
- | TRBJ2-5 | - | TRBV28 | TGTGCCAGCAGTTTGGGGACGGGACTCCAAGAGACCCAGTACTTC | CASSLGTGLQETQYF
- | TRBJ2-3 | - | TRBV20-1 | TGCAGTGCTAGTTCGGCACACACAGATACGCAGTATTTT | CSASSAHTDTQYF
- | TRBJ1-2 | - | TRBV27 | TGTGCCAGCAGTTTACGGCCCTTCTTGGGGGGCTACACCTTC | CASSLRPFLGGYTF
- | TRBJ2-2 | TRBD1 | TRBV4-2 | TGTGCCAGCAGCCAAGATCAAGGACAGGCAAACACCGGGGAGCTGTTTTTT | CASSQDQGQANTGELFF
- | TRBJ1-2 | - | TRBV6-6 | TGTGCCAGCAGTTACGGGGTAATAGGTGGCTACACCTTC | CASSYGVIGGYTF
few | TRBJ2-3 | - | TRBV7-9 | TGTGCCAGCAGTTTGACAGATACGCAGTATTTT | CASSLTDTQYF
- | TRBJ2-7 | - | TRBV27 | TGTGCCAGCAGTTTAAAGGGGCCCTCCTACGAGCAGTACTTC | CASSLKGPSYEQYF
- | TRBJ1-1 | TRBD1 | TRBV14 | TGTGCCAGCAGCCTTCGGACCGGACAGGTCGGGGAAGCTTTCTTT | CASSLRTGQVGEAFF
- | TRBJ2-2 | - | TRBV7-9 | TGTGCCAGCAGCTTAGTAGCTGGGACCGGGGAGCTGTTTTTT | CASSLVAGTGELFF
- | TRBJ2-5 | - | TRBV2 | TGTGCCAGCAGTGCCCTCGGGACGGAAGAGACCCAGTACTTC | CASSALGTEETQYF
few | TRBJ2-5 | TRBD1 | TRBV6-8 | TGTGCCAGCAGTCGTCCCGGGACAGTACAAGAGACCCAGTACTTC | CASSRPGTVQETQYF
few | TRBJ2-7 | - | TRBV30 | TGTGCCTGGAGTGTAGGAGGGCCTAACTCCTACGAGCAGTACTTC | CAWSVGGPNSYEQYF
- | TRBJ2-7 | - | TRBV7-2 | TGTGCCAGCAGCTGGGCAGGGGCTAACGAGCAGTACTTC | CASSWAGANEQYF
- | TRBJ2-2 | - | TRBV12-3/TRBV12-4 | TGTGCCAGCAGTCCTGACTCCGGGGAGCTGTTTTTT | CASSPDSGELFF
- | TRBJ2-5 | - | TRBV6-1 | TGTGCCAGCAGGACCCGGCAGGGTAGCCAGTACTTC | CASRTRQGSQYF
- | TRBJ2-3 | TRBD1 | TRBV6-5 | TGTGCCGCGTGTCGGGACAGAAACACAGATACGCAGTATTTT | CAACRDRNTDTQYF
- | TRBJ2-1 | TRBD2 | TRBV5-1 | TGCGCCAGCAGCTTGGCCCGAGGGGTCGGGACTAGCCCCTACAATGAGCAGTTCTTC | CASSLARGVGTSPYNEQFF
- | TRBJ1-3 | - | TRBV7-6 | TGTGCCAGCAGCTTCAGGACGGGACTCAGCTCTGGAAACACCATATATTTT | CASSFRTGLSSGNTIYF
- | TRBJ2-2 | TRBD1 | TRBV9 | TGTGCCAGCAGCGAGACAGGGGTACCCGGGGAGCTGTTTTTT | CASSETGVPGELFF
- | TRBJ2-5 | - | TRBV12-3/TRBV12-4 | TGTGCCAGCAGGATGACGGGAGTCCGGGAGACCCAGTACTTC | CASRMTGVRETQYF
- | TRBJ2-7 | TRBD1 | TRBV9 | TGTGCCAGCAGCGTAGAGGCAGGGGGCGAGCAGTACTTC | CASSVEAGGEQYF
- | TRBJ2-2 | - | TRBV4-2 | TGTGCCAGCAGCCAAGTACTAGACCCCGGGGAGCTGTTTTTT | CASSQVLDPGELFF
- | TRBJ2-7 | TRBD1 | TRBV6-5 | TGTGCCAGCAGTTACTCCGTCGGGACAGGGCACATAGAGCAGTACTTC | CASSYSVGTGHIEQYF
- | TRBJ1-2 | - | TRBV9 | TGTGCCAGCAGAGTTTGGGTGGGCTACACCTTC | CASRVWVGYTF
- | TRBJ1-6 | - | TRBV25-1 | TGTGCCAGCAGTGAATATAAAGGGGCTCATGGCTCACCCCTCCACTTT | CASSEYKGAHGSPLHF
- | TRBJ1-1 | - | TRBV15 | TGTGCCTCCAAGAAGGGCCCTGAAGCTTTCTTT | CASKKGPEAFF
- | TRBJ2-3 | TRBD2 | TRBV20-1 | TGCAGTGCTAGAGATTGGGGTAGCGGGGGCGAATTTAGCACAGATACGCAGTATTTT | CSARDWGSGGEFSTDTQYF
- | TRBJ1-5 | - | TRBV27 | TGTGCCAGCAGATTAAATCAGGGGCCCCAGCATTTT | CASRLNQGPQHF
- | TRBJ1-1 | TRBD1 | TRBV20-1 | TGCAGTGCTAGGGCACCGGGACAGGGGGCTCTAGATGAAGCTTTCTTT | CSARAPGQGALDEAFF
- | TRBJ1-6 | - | TRBV12-3/TRBV12-4 | TGTGCCAGCACCAGATATGATTCACCCCTCCACTTT | CASTRYDSPLHF
once | TRBJ2-1 | TRBD1 | TRBV24-1 | TGTGCCACCAGTGATTTGGGACAGGATTACAATGAGCAGTTCTTC | CATSDLGQDYNEQFF
- | TRBJ1-1 | TRBD1 | TRBV9 | TGTGCCAGCAGCGTAGGACAGGGTAGGACTGAAGCTTTCTTT | CASSVGQGRTEAFF
- | TRBJ2-1 | - | TRBV3-1 | TGTGCCAGCAGCCAAGATTGGGGTGAGCAGTTCTTC | CASSQDWGEQFF
- | TRBJ2-3 | TRBD2 | TRBV20-1 | TGCAGTGCTAGCGATCCTCAGCGGGAGGGGGATACGCAGTATTTT | CSASDPQREGDTQYF
- | TRBJ2-3 | - | TRBV28 | TGTGCCAGCAGTTTCGCGTGGGAGCAAAACCCGCCAGATACGCAGTATTTT | CASSFAWEQNPPDTQYF
- | TRBJ1-1 | - | TRBV14 | TGTGCCAGCAGCCAAGTATCCGGGCGGACTGAAGCTTTCTTT | CASSQVSGRTEAFF
- | TRBJ2-7 | - | TRBV25-1 | TGTGCCAGCAGTGCCCCCCTGGACAGTCCCTACGAGCAGTACTTC | CASSAPLDSPYEQYF